A single sample is the source of the 23 T cell receptor beta chains below, sequenced in a study of T cell repertoires in aging, cancer and after chemotherapy. Amplification of TCR beta used genomic DNA extracted from peripheral blood. A mixed TRB-A/B primer pool amplified rearranged TRB by multiplex touch-down PCR. One entry per CDR3 protein, called by TCRdb with MiXCR from the multiplex PCR reads. Among about 2,300 distinct CDR3 sequences listed, 22% were seen once. Material for sequencing was blood. All receptors come from a human donor with a blood cancer.

The chain recombines TRBV13 with TRBJ2-1; possibly TRBD1 for D (6 bases). Germline assignment: CDR1 PRHDT and CDR2 FYEKMQ (reference sequence). Trimming removed 4 bases from V and 7 bases from J, with 11 bases in between. The CDR3 contains 13 residues. The CDR3 reads CASSSGQLNEQFF. CDR3 sequence (DNA): TGTGCCAGCAGCTCCGGACAGCTTAATGAGCAGTTCTTC.

This clonotype is medium-sized by share. The chain links TRBV6-1 to TRBJ1-6, with D perhaps matching TRBD1 (5 bases). Looked up from germline, CDR1 is MNHNS and CDR2 is SASEGT. The CDR3 runs to 16 residues. Trimming removed 8 bases at V and 7 bases at J, with 21 bases between. The CDR3 loop is CASAGDSGPANSPLHF. The CDR3 nucleotides are TGTGCCAGCGCGGGTGACTCGGGGCCCGCCAATTCACCCCTCCACTTT.

Relative to its sample, this clonotype is medium-sized. The chain couples TRBV25-1 to TRBJ2-3, with D possibly matching TRBD2 (6 bases). CDR1 is MGHDK, CDR2 SYGVNS, per germline. V shed 8 bases and J shed 5 bases, with 8 bases lying between them. CDR3 length: 11 residues. The CDR3 DNA follows: TGTGCCAGCGCAGCGGGAGATACGCAGTATTTT. This translates into CASAAGDTQYF.

This rearrangement joins TRBV5-1 to TRBJ2-4, with 8 bases fitting TRBD1. This CDR3 has 15 amino acids. The trim removed 5 bases at V and 4 bases at J, leaving 8 bases unmatched. Germline assignment: CDR1 SGHRS and CDR2 YFSETQ. The CDR3, as DNA: TGCGCCAGCAGAGAGCAGACAGGGGCTAAAAACATTCAGTACTTC. This gives the protein CASREQTGAKNIQYF. Complete variable domain (other parts from reference TRBV5-1 and TRBJ2-4): KAGVTQTPRYLIKTRGQQVTLSCSPISGHRSVSWYQQTPGQGLQFLFEYFSETQRNKGNFPGRFSGRQFSNSRSEMNVSTLELGDSALYLCASREQTGAKNIQYFGAGTRLSVL.

The chain employs TRBV4-2 and TRBJ1-3; the D gene is possibly TRBD1 (6 bases). Germline V gene sequence: CDR1 LGHNA, CDR2 YNFKEQ. V gave up 5 bases and J gave up 3 bases, with 17 bases separating them. This CDR3 has 16 residues. CDR3 DNA sequence: TGTGCCAGCAGCTGGGGGCGGCGGGTTCGTGGAAACACCATATATTTT. Translation gives CASSWGRRVRGNTIYF.

Judged by abundance, this clonotype is medium-sized (0.01 to 0.1%). DNA for the CDR3: TGTGCCAGCAGTTTAACGAGGGACCCTGGAAACACCATATATTTT. Its translation: CASSLTRDPGNTIYF. The chain joins TRBV27 to TRBJ1-3; a possible D gene is TRBD1 (5 bases). V was pared by 2 bases and J by 2 bases, with 10 bases between. The CDR3 is made up of 15 amino acids. CDR1 and CDR2 from the germline V gene are MNHEY and SMNVEV (reference sequence).

The genes are TRBV10-3 and TRBJ1-5; D may be TRBD1 (5 bases). The CDR3 is 14 residues long. Trimming took off 2 bases at V and 4 bases at J, with 9 bases between the two ends. Germline CDR1 is ENHRY and CDR2 is SYGVKD. DNA for the CDR3: TGTGCCATCAGTGAGGTCGGGGCAAATCAGCCCCAGCATTTT. Protein sequence: CAISEVGANQPQHF.

The chain joins TRBV5-1 to TRBJ1-1, with 11 bases matching TRBD1. V lost 0 bases, J lost 14 bases, and 12 bases stayed unmatched. CDR1 SGHRS and CDR2 YFSETQ come from the germline V gene. The CDR3 is 15 residues long. The CDR3 sequence is CASSLEGDRGVKGFF. The CDR3 region has the DNA TGCGCCAGCAGCTTGGAAGGGGACAGGGGGGTGAAAGGCTTCTTT.

By share of the sample, this clonotype is large. CDR3 DNA sequence: TGTGCCAGTACCTCAGCGGGAGCGTCCTACAATGAGCAGTTCTTC. This translates into CASTSAGASYNEQFF. This chain joins TRBV19 and TRBJ2-1; 8 bases match TRBD2. CDR1 is LNHDA and CDR2 is SQIVND in the germline V gene (reference sequence). V was clipped by 7 bases and J by 1 base; unmatched bases: 6. This CDR3 region has 15 residues.

On this clonotype: This may stem from a read error, because a much larger clone lies one nucleotide away. The chain joins TRBV10-3 to TRBJ2-5; maybe TRBD1 (6 bases). Trimming shortened V by 3 bases and J by 5 bases, and 10 bases separated the two germline ends. There are 13 residues in the CDR3. Per the germline V gene, CDR1 is ENHRY and CDR2 is SYGVKD. The DNA of the CDR3 is TGTGCCATCAGTGATGGCAGGGGCGAGACCCAGTACTTC. Translation: CAISDGRGETQYF.

The count of this clonotype is one. This may arise from a read error, as a much more abundant clone is one base away. This CDR3 is CASSWGSGSSSYEQFF. The CDR3 nucleotides read TGTGCCAGCAGTTGGGGGAGCGGCTCCAGCTCCTACGAGCAGTTCTTC. J is TRBJ2-1 and V is TRBV5-6, with D possibly called TRBD1 or TRBD2 (5 bases each). The ends were cut back, 5 bases at V and 10 bases at J, with 25 bases in the middle. CDR1 and CDR2 from the germline V gene are SGHDT and YYEEEE. The CDR3 has 16 amino acids.

By sample share, this clonotype is large (0.1 to 1%). The chain employs TRBV29-1 and TRBJ2-5, with TRBD2 identical over 8 bases. The germline V gene encodes CDR1 SQVTM and CDR2 ANQGSEA. The CDR3 loop spans 16 amino acids. V was pared by 0 bases and J by 1 base, with 7 bases of the junction left unmatched. The CDR3 reads CSVEEWLAGFQETQYF. In DNA form, the CDR3 reads TGCAGCGTTGAAGAGTGGCTAGCGGGCTTCCAAGAGACCCAGTACTTC.

This clonotype is judged medium-sized. The chain joins TRBV19 to TRBJ1-5, with unresolved D. With 1 base removed from V and 1 base from J, the gap between germline ends came to 11 bases. The CDR3 spans 16 residues. Per germline, CDR1 LNHDA and CDR2 SQIVND (reference sequence). CDR3 bases: TGTGCCAGTAGTATAGTACCGGCCGGGAGCAATCAGCCCCAGCATTTT. It encodes CASSIVPAGSNQPQHF.

The rearrangement uses TRBV15 and TRBJ2-3; TRBD1 agrees at 8 bases. The germline V gene encodes CDR1 LNHNV and CDR2 YYDKDF (reference sequence). V lost 1 base and J lost 4; bases outside the gene matches: 4. There are 15 residues in the CDR3. The CDR3 nucleotides are TGTGCCACCAGCAGAGCCCAACAGGGGGCAGATACGCAGTATTTT. Amino acid sequence: CATSRAQQGADTQYF.

This clonotype is termed medium-sized. V is TRBV18 and J is TRBJ2-3; weak D call: TRBD2 (6 bases). Germline V gives CDR1 KGHSH, CDR2 LQKENI. CDR3 size: 15 residues. V was clipped by 2 bases and J by 6 bases, with 15 bases between them. The CDR3 spells CASSPAGRLADTQYF. In DNA, the CDR3 is TGTGCCAGCTCACCAGCGGGGCGATTAGCGGATACGCAGTATTTT.

In its sample, this clonotype ranks as large (0.1 to 1%). The rearrangement uses TRBV30 and TRBJ2-3; 10 nucleotides line up with TRBD1. V trimming: 3 bases; J trimming: 5 bases; junction bases outside the gene matches: 5. This CDR3 has 14 residues. Germline V gives CDR1 GTSNPN, CDR2 SVGIG (reference sequence). The CDR3 sequence: CAWRRTGGGDTQYF. CDR3 in DNA: TGTGCCTGGAGACGGACAGGGGGTGGAGATACGCAGTATTTT. Complete variable domain (other parts from reference TRBV30 and TRBJ2-3): SQTIHQWPATLVQPVGSPLSLECTVEGTSNPNLYWYRQAAGRGLQLLFYSVGIGQISSEVPQNLSASRPQDRQFILSSKKLLLSDSGFYLCAWRRTGGGDTQYFGPGTRLTVL.

A word on this clonotype: It may be a read error: a sequence one base away is much more abundant. The chain employs TRBV20-1 and TRBJ2-3; TRBD2 matches at 9 bases. J was trimmed by 4 bases and V by 6 bases; bases with no gene match: 17. Looked up from germline, CDR1 is DFQATT and CDR2 is SNEGSKA (reference sequence). This CDR3 is 17 amino acids long. The CDR3 loop reads CSARRGGGARPADTQYF. The CDR3 nucleotides read TGCAGTGCGAGGCGTGGCGGGGGGGCCCGTCCCGCAGATACGCAGTATTTT.

Sample share makes this clonotype large. The V gene is TRBV29-1, the J gene TRBJ2-3; either TRBD1 or TRBD2 may supply D (5 bases each). Trimming stripped 3 bases from V and 3 bases from J, with 7 bases between. Germline V gene sequence: CDR1 SQVTM, CDR2 ANQGSEA. The CDR3 is 12 amino acids. The CDR3 sequence: CSVDWGTDTQYF. In DNA, the CDR3 is TGCAGCGTTGACTGGGGGACAGATACGCAGTATTTT.

In the case of this clonotype: A single base separates this from a much larger clone, so it may be a read error. The chain carries TRBV20-1 and TRBJ2-4; D is possibly TRBD2 (6 bases). CDR3 length: 15 amino acids. V gave up 3 bases and J gave up 13 bases, with 25 bases separating them. Germline CDR1 DFQATT, CDR2 SNEGSKA (reference sequence). As DNA, the CDR3 is TGCAGTGCTAGGTATGGGGGACTCACGGGTCCTGAGCAGTACTTC. Amino acid sequence: CSARYGGLTGPEQYF.

Relative to its sample, this clonotype is medium-sized. V gene TRBV20-1 combines with J gene TRBJ2-3; TRBD2 matches 10 bases. The CDR3 has 17 residues. Germline CDR1 is DFQATT and CDR2 is SNEGSKA (reference sequence). The V segment lost 0 bases and the J segment 4 bases; nucleotides outside the gene matches: 10. The CDR3 here is CSARDRVGLAGADTQYF. The DNA of the CDR3 is TGCAGTGCTAGAGATCGAGTAGGGCTAGCGGGAGCAGATACGCAGTATTTT.

This clonotype has just a few counts. V usage is TRBV4-2 and J usage is TRBJ1-1, with TRBD1 identical over 10 bases. V was pared by 0 bases and J by 9 bases, with 7 bases of the junction left unmatched. The CDR3 is 15 amino acids. Per the germline V gene, CDR1 is LGHNA and CDR2 is YNFKEQ. The CDR3 DNA sequence: TGTGCCAGCAGCCAAGAAGGAGACAGGGGGCCAAAAGCTTTCTTT. Translated: CASSQEGDRGPKAFF.

Relative to its sample, this clonotype is large (0.1 to 1%). This chain connects TRBV6-1 to TRBJ2-1; TRBD1 matches 9 bases. The CDR3 is made up of 14 amino acids. The ends lost 7 bases at V and 5 bases at J; junction bases unmatched: 6. Germline CDR1 and CDR2: MNHNS and SASEGT. CDR3 coding DNA: TGTGCCAGCATCCATAGGACAGGGGACAATGAGCAGTTCTTC. Translation gives CASIHRTGDNEQFF.

By its share, this clonotype is large. This chain connects TRBV6-5 to TRBJ2-1, with a weak D call TRBD2 (5 bases). CDR1 is MNHEY, CDR2 SVGAGI, per germline. V shed 4 bases and J shed 0 bases, with 7 bases lying between them. This CDR3 contains 14 residues. DNA of the CDR3: TGTGCCAGCAGTTCTAGCAGCTCCTACAATGAGCAGTTCTTC. Its protein product is CASSSSSSYNEQFF.